The sequence of this T cell receptor beta chain was determined in a study of blood T cell repertoires in COVID-19. On the study more broadly: Samples representing acute and convalescent COVID-19 were sourced from the United States, Italy and Spain. The cDNA or gDNA used as material had been derived from T cells, B-cell-depleted T cells, or PBMCs.

V gave up 5 bases and J gave up 6 bases, with 13 bases separating them. This CDR3 is 13 amino acids long. In the authors' workflow: Counts of nucleated cells, estimated from reference gene primer amplification, were obtained. Clones were sequenced by immunoSEQ multiplex PCR, and TCRdb holds only the in-frame ones, with some missing. V, J and clone size were drawn from that table, and D and trimming were deduced from the DNA. The table lists 150,000 to 200,000 clones, nearly 90% of them singletons. The V and J genes are TRBV12-3 or TRBV12-4 and TRBJ1-2; maybe TRBD1 (6 bases). Sample: peripheral blood. This TCR was sampled from a man between 60 and 75 years old with active or convalescent COVID-19. CDR3 sequence reads: CASSPRAGDGYTF. CDR3 bases: TGTGCCAGCAGTCCGAGGGCAGGGGATGGCTACACCTTC.